This T cell receptor beta chain was documented in a study of OX40 agonist ivuxolimab in advanced cancers. As for the study in general: As their treatment, patients were administered ivuxolimab, an agonistic anti-OX40 (CD134) antibody. Patients were treated with intravenous ivuxolimab, dosed at 0.01 to 10 mg/kg and infused every 2 weeks. General study findings and limits: It was not determined which antigens were specifically recognized by the peripheral T cells that had undergone clonal expansion.

This clone was detected once. Its matching antigen is unknown. With 6 bases clipped from V and 6 bases from J, the junction kept 6 bases outside the gene matches. CDR3 length equals 13 residues. Per germline, CDR1 SQVTM and CDR2 ANQGSEA. The timepoints at which blood was sampled were baseline, cycle 4 day 1, and cycle 7 day 1. Profiling relied on immunoSEQ multiplex PCR, and the TCRdb table lists in-frame clones only, not all of them. The sample contains tens of thousands of clones, approximately 86% of which appear only once. V gene TRBV29-1 combines with J gene TRBJ2-3; 10 nucleotides agree with TRBD2. The TCR originated in an adult with an advanced solid tumor such as melanoma, head and neck, liver or kidney cancer. Sequencing used CD4+ or CD8+ T cells sorted from blood, obtained in a trial of the OX40 agonist ivuxolimab. The CDR3 loop is CSVALAGVDTQYF. The CDR3 bases are TGCAGCGTCGCCCTAGCGGGAGTCGATACGCAGTATTTT.